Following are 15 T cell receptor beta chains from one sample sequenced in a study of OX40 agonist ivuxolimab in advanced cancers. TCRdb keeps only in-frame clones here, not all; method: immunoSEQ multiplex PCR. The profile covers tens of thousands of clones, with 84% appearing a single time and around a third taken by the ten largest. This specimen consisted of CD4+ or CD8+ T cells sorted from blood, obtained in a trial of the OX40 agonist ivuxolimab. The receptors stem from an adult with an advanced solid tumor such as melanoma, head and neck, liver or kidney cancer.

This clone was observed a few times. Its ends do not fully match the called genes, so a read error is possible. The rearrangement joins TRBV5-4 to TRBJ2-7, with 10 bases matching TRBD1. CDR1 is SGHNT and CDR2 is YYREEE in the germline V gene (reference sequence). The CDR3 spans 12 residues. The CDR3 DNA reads TGTGCCAGCAGCTCCCCAGGGGGGGACAGGGGCTTC. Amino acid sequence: CASSSPGGDRGF.

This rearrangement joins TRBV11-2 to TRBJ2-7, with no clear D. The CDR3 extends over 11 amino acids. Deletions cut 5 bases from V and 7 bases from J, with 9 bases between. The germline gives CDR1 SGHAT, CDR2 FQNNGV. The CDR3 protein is CASSLGLEQYF. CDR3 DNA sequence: TGTGCCAGCAGCCTGGGATTAGAGCAGTACTTC. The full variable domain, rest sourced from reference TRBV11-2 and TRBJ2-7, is EAGVAQSPRYKIIEKRQSVAFWCNPISGHATLYWYQQILGQGPKLLIQFQNNGVVDDSQLPKDRFSAERLKGVDSTLKIQPAKLEDSAVYLCASSLGLEQYFGPGTRLTVT.

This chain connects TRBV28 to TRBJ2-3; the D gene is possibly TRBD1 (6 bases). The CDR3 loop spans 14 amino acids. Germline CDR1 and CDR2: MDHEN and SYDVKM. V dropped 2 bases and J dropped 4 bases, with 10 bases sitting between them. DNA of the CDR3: TGTGCCAGCAGTTTAGCAGGGGTGGCAGATACGCAGTATTTT. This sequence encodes CASSLAGVADTQYF.

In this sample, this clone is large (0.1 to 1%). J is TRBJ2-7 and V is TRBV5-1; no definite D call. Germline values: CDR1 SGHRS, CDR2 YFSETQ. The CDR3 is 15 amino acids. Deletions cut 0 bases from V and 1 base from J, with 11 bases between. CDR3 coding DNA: TGCGCCAGCAGCTTGGCCCCGGGTCTTTCCTACGAGCAGTACTTC. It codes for CASSLAPGLSYEQYF.

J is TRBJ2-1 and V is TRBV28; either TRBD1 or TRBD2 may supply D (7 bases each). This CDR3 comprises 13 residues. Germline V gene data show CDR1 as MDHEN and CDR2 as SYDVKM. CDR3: CAVGGGAYNEQFF. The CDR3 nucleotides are TGTGCAGTGGGAGGGGGCGCATACAATGAGCAGTTCTTC.

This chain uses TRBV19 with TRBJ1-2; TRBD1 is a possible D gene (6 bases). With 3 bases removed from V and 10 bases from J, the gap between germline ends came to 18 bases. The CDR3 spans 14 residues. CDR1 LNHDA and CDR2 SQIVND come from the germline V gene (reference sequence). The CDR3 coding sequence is TGTGCCAGTAGTATGCCGGGACAAAATAGGGACTACACCTTC. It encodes CASSMPGQNRDYTF.

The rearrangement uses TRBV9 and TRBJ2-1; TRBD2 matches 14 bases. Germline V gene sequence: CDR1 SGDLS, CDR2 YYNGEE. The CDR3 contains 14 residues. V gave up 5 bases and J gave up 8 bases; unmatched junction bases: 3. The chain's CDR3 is CASRGTSGGDEQFF. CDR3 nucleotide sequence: TGTGCCAGCAGAGGGACTAGCGGGGGAGATGAGCAGTTCTTC.

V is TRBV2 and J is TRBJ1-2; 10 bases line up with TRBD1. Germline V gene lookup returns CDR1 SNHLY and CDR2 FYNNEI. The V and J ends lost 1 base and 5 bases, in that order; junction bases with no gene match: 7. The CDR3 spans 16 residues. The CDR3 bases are TGTGCCAGCAGTGAAGTGCAGACAGGGGGCTGGTATGGCTACACCTTC. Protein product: CASSEVQTGGWYGYTF.

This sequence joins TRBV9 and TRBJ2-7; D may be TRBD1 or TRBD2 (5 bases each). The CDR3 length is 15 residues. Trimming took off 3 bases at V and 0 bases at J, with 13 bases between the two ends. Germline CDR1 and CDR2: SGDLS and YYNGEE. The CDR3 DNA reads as TGTGCCAGCAGCGGGACCGGGACCCACTCCTACGAGCAGTACTTC. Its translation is CASSGTGTHSYEQYF.

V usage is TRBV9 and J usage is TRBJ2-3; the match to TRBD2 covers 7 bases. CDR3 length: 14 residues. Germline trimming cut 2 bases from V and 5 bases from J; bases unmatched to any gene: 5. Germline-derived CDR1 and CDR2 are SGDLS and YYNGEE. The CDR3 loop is CASSVAGERDTQYF. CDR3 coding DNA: TGTGCCAGCAGCGTCGCGGGGGAGAGAGATACGCAGTATTTT. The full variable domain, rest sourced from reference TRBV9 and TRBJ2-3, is DSGVTQTPKHLITATGQRVTLRCSPRSGDLSVYWYQQSLDQGLQFLIQYYNGEERAKGNILERFSAQQFPDLHSELNLSSLELGDSALYFCASSVAGERDTQYFGPGTRLTVL.

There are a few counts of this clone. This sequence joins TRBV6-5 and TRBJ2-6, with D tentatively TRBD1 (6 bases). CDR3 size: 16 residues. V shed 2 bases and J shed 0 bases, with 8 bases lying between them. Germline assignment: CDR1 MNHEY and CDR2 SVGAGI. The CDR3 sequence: CASSYGDISGANVLTF. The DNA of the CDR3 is TGTGCCAGCAGTTACGGGGACATCTCTGGGGCCAACGTCCTGACTTTC.

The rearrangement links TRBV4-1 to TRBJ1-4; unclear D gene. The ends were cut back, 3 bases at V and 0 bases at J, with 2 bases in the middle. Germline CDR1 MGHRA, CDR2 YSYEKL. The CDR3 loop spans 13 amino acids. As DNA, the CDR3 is TGCGCCAGCAGCCATGCAACTAATGAAAAACTGTTTTTT. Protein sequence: CASSHATNEKLFF.

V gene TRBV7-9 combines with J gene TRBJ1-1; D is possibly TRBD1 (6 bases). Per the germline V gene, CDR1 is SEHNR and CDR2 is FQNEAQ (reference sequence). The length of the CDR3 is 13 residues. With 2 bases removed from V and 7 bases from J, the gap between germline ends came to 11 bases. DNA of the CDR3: TGTGCCAGCAGCTTACAGGGGAAGGGTGAAGCTTTCTTT. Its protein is CASSLQGKGEAFF.

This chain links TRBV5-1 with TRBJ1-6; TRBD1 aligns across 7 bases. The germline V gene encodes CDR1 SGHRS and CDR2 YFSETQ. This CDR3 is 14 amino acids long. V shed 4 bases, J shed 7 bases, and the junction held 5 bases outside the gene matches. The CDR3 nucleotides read TGCGCCAGCAGCCCCGAGACAGGGAATTCACCCCTCCACTTT. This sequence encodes CASSPETGNSPLHF.

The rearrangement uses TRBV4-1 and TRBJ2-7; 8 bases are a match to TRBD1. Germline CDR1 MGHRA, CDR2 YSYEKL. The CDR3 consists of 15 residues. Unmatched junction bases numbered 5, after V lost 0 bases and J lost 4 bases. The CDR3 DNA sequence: TGCGCCAGCAGCCAAGACCGTGGGACAGGTTACGAGCAGTACTTC. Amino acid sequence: CASSQDRGTGYEQYF.